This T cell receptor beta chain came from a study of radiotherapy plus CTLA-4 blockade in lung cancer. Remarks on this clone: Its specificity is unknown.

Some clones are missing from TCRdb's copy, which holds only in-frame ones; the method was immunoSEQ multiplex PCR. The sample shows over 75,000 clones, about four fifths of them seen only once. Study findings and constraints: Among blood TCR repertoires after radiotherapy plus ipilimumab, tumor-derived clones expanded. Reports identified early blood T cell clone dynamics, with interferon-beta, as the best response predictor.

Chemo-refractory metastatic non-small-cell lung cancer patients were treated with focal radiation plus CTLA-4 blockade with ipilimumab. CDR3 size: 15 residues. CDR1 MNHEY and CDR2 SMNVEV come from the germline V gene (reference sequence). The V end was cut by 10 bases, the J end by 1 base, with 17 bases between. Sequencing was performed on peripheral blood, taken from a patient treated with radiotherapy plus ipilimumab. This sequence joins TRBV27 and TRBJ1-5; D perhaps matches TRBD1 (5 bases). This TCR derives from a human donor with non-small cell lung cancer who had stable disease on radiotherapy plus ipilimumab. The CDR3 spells CATKTETGSNQPQHF. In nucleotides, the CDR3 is TGTGCCACCAAGACAGAAACGGGGAGCAATCAGCCCCAGCATTTT.